This T cell receptor beta chain was identified during a study of response to subunit inactivated influenza vaccine. CDR1 ENHRY and CDR2 SYGVKD come from the germline V gene. This CDR3 has 13 residues. Trimming shortened V by 8 bases and J by 2 bases, and 11 bases separated the two germline ends. TCRdb used MiXCR to reprocess the RT-PCR reads, holding one entry per CDR3 protein. This sample carries fewer than 650,000 distinct CDR3 sequences, 10% to 15% of them seen once, and the ten largest clones take about an eighth. The chain couples TRBV10-3 to TRBJ2-3; TRBD1 might be the D (6 bases). Here the sequenced sample was PBMCs from blood, taken 35 to 45 days after vaccination. The clonotype originates from a man aged 50-59 years who received an inactivated influenza vaccine. The CDR3 is CAIGGQHTDTQYF. The CDR3 DNA sequence: TGTGCCATCGGGGGACAACACACAGATACGCAGTATTTT.